Listed below are T cell receptor beta chains from one sample, sequenced in a study of cytomegalovirus exposure and HLA in healthy donors. The assay was immunoSEQ multiplex PCR, and TCRdb's table has in-frame clones only and misses some. Here the sample spans 35,000 to 50,000 clones, about 80% being singletons. Sequences were obtained from PBMCs. The receptors originated from a man younger than 45 in good health and CMV-seronegative. The CDR3 runs from the conserved cysteine through the conserved F or W. The order of the fields is CDR3 DNA, CDR3 protein, clone size, J gene, V gene, CDR3 length, D gene. A D gene is named only where the DNA matches it firmly. The size of a clone is reported for some rows only, either as once, few or many, or as a class for expanded clones.

TGTGCCAGTAGCGGGAACCACAATGAGCAGTTCTTC	CASSGNHNEQFF	.	TRBJ2-1	TRBV19	12	.
TGCGCCAGCAGCCAAATTTCCCACGCAGGGTCGAATAATTCACCCCTCCACTTT	CASSQISHAGSNNSPLHF	.	TRBJ1-6	TRBV4-3	18	.
TGTGCCAGCAGGGGCGACAGCTTGGGCCCTGTGTTCTTC	CASRGDSLGPVFF	.	TRBJ2-1	TRBV5-4	13	.
TGCGCCAGCAGCTTGGGCAGGGGCGCCGGCACAGATACGCAGTATTTT	CASSLGRGAGTDTQYF	.	TRBJ2-3	TRBV5-1	16	.
TGCAGCGTTGAGAGATCGGGGGGACAAGAGACCCAGTACTTC	CSVERSGGQETQYF	.	TRBJ2-5	TRBV29-1	14	TRBD2
TGTGCCGGACGCCTCGGGGGGGATCCCTACGAGCAGTACTTC	CAGRLGGDPYEQYF	.	TRBJ2-7	TRBV27	14	TRBD2
TGCGCCAGCAGCTTGACCCTAGGGGGCTACGAGCAGTACTTC	CASSLTLGGYEQYF	.	TRBJ2-7	TRBV5-1	14	.
TGTGCCAGCAGCTACGAGGGGACTAGCGGGTATTACAATGAGCAGTTCTTC	CASSYEGTSGYYNEQFF	once	TRBJ2-1	TRBV7-8	17	TRBD2
TGTGCCAGCAGTGACAGGGTTGGTTTTACAGATACGCAGTATTTT	CASSDRVGFTDTQYF	once	TRBJ2-3	TRBV6-1	15	.
TGTGCCAGCAGCTTATTACCGGGACAGGGGGCCAATGAGCAGTTCTTC	CASSLLPGQGANEQFF	few	TRBJ2-1	TRBV7-6	16	TRBD1
TGTGCCAGCAGCGTACAGGGGGCAATCACCTACGAGCAGTACTTC	CASSVQGAITYEQYF	few	TRBJ2-7	TRBV7-2	15	TRBD1
TGCGCCAGCAGCCAAACGGGCGGGATGTCGTTTAAATACACAGATACGCAGTATTTT	CASSQTGGMSFKYTDTQYF	.	TRBJ2-3	TRBV4-3	19	.
TGTGCCAGCTCGGGGACAGACAATGAGCAGTTCTTC	CASSGTDNEQFF	.	TRBJ2-1	TRBV18	12	TRBD1
TGTGCCAGCAGTGGGACTAGCGAGACCTACGAGCAGTACTTC	CASSGTSETYEQYF	.	TRBJ2-7	TRBV25-1	14	TRBD2
TGTGCCAGCAGCCCGGGACTAGCGGGAGAGAGCTCCTACGAGCAGTACTTC	CASSPGLAGESSYEQYF	.	TRBJ2-7	TRBV13	17	TRBD2
TGTGCCAGCAGCCAAGACGCCGATCACAGGGGAAGCAATCAGCCCCAGCATTTT	CASSQDADHRGSNQPQHF	.	TRBJ1-5	TRBV4-2	18	TRBD1
TGCGCCAGCAGTCAATCGGCCGGGACTAGCGTTAGTGAGCAGTTCTTC	CASSQSAGTSVSEQFF	.	TRBJ2-1	TRBV23-1	16	TRBD2